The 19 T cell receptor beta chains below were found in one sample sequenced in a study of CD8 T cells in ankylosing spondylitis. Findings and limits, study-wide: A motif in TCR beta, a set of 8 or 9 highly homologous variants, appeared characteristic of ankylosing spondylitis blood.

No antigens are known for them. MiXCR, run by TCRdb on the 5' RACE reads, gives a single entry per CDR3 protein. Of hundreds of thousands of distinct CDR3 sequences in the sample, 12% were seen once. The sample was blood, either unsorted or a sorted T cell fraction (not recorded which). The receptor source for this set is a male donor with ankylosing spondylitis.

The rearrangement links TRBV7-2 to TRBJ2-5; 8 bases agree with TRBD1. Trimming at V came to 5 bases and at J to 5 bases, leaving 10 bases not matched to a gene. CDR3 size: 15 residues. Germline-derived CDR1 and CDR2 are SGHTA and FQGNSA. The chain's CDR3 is CASSPGQGRVETQYF. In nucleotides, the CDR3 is TGTGCCAGCAGCCCCGGACAGGGCAGGGTGGAGACCCAGTACTTC.

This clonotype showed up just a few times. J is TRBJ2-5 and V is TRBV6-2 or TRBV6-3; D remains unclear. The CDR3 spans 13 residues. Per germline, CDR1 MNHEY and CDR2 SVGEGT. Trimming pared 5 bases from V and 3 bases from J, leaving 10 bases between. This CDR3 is CASSRWAKETQYF. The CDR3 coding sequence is TGTGCCAGCAGTCGATGGGCCAAAGAGACCCAGTACTTC.

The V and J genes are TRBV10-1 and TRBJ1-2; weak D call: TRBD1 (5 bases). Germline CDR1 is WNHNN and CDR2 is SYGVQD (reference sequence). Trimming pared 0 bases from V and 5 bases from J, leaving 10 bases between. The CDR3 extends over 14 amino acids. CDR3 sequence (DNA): TGCGCCAGCAGTGAGTCGGGGCGCTGGTATGGCTACACCTTC. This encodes CASSESGRWYGYTF.

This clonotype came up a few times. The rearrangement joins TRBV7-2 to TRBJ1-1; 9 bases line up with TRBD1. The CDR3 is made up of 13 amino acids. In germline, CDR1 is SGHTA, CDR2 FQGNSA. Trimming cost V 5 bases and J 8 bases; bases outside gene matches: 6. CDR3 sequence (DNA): TGTGCCAGCAGCATCGGACAGGGGATCGAAGCTTTCTTT. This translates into CASSIGQGIEAFF.

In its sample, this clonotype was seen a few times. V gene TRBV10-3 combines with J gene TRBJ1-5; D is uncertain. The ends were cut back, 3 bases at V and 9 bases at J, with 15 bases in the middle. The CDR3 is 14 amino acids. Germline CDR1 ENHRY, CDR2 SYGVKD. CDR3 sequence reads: CAISDLETPGPQHF. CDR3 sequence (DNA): TGTGCCATCAGTGACCTCGAGACCCCGGGGCCCCAGCATTTT.

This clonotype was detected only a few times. CDR3 nucleotide sequence: TGCAGTGCTAGTACGGTGTCGGGTTGGTCCTACAATGAGCAGTTCTTC. Encoded protein: CSASTVSGWSYNEQFF. The chain uses TRBV20-1 and TRBJ2-1; D is unclear. Per germline, CDR1 DFQATT and CDR2 SNEGSKA (reference sequence). The ends were cut back, 3 bases at V and 1 base at J, with 16 bases in the middle. The CDR3 is 16 residues long.

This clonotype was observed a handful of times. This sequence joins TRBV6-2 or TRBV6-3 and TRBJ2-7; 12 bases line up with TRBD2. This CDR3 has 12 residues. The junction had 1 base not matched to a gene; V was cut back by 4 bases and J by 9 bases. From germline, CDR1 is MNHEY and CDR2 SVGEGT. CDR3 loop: CASSSTSGGQYF. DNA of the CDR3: TGTGCCAGCAGTTCGACTAGCGGGGGGCAGTACTTC.

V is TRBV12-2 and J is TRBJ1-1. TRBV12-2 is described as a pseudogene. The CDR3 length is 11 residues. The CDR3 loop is CASRSSFDAFF. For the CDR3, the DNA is TGTGCAAGTCGCTCCTCCTTTGACGCTTTCTTT.

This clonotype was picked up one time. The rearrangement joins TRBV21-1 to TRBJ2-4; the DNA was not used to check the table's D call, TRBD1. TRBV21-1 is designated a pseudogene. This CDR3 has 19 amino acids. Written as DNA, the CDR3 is TGTGCCAGCAGCCCCCCCGGGAGACAGGGGCCCTTAGCCAAAAACATTCAGTACTTC. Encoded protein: CASSPPGRQGPLAKNIQYF.

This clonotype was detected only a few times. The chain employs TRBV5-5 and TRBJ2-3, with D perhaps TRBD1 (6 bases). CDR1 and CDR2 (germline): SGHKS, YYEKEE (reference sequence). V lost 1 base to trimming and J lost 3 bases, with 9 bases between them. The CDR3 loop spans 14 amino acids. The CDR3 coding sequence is TGTGCCAGCAGCTTGACAGGGATGACAGATACGCAGTATTTT. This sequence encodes CASSLTGMTDTQYF.

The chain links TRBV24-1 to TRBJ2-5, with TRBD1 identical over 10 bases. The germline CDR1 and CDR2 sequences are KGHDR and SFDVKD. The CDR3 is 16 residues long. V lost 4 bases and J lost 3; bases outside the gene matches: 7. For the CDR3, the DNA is TGTGCCACCAGTGACCAGACAGGGGGCGAAGAAGAGACCCAGTACTTC. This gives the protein CATSDQTGGEEETQYF.

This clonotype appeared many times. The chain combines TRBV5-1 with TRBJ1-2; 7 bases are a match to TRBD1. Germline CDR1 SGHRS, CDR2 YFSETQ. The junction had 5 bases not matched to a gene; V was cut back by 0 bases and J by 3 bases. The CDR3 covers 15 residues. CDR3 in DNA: TGCGCCAGCAGCTTGGGGGACAGCGCATACTATGGCTACACCTTC. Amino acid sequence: CASSLGDSAYYGYTF.

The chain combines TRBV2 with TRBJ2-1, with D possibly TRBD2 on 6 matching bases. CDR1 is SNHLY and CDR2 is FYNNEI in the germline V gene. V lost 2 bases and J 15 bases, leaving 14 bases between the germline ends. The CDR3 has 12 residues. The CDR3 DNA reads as TGTGCCAGCAGTGAACTAGCGCTGACTGCGTTCTTC. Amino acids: CASSELALTAFF. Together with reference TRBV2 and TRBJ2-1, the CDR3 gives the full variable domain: EPEVTQTPSHQVTQMGQEVILRCVPISNHLYFYWYRQILGQKVEFLVSFYNNEISEKSEIFDDQFSVERPDGSNFTLKIRSTKLEDSAMYFCASSELALTAFFGPGTRLTVL.

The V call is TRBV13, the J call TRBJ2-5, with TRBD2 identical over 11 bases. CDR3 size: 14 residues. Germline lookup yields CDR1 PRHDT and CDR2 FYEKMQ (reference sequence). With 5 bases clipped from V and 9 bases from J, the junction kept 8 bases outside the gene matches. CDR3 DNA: TGTGCCAGCAGCACTCTCTCTAGCGGGGGGTCCCAGTACTTC. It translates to CASSTLSSGGSQYF.

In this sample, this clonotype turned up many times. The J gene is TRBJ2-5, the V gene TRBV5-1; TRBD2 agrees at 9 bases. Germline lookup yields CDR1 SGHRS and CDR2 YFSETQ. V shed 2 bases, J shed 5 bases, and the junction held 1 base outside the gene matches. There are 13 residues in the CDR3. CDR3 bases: TGCGCCAGCAGCTTTAGCGGGAGTGAGACCCAGTACTTC. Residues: CASSFSGSETQYF.

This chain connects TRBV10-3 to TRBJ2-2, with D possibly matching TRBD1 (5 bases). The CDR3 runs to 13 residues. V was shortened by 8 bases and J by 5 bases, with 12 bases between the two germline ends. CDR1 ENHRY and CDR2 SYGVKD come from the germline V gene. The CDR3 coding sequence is TGTGCCATCCGAGCAGGGATTACCGGGGAGCTGTTTTTT. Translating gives CAIRAGITGELFF.

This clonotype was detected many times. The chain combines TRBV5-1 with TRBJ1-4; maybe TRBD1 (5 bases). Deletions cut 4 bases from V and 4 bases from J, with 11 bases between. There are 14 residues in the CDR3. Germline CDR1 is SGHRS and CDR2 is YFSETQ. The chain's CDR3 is CASSRDGLNEKLFF. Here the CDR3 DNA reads TGCGCCAGCAGCCGGGACGGACTTAATGAAAAACTGTTTTTT.

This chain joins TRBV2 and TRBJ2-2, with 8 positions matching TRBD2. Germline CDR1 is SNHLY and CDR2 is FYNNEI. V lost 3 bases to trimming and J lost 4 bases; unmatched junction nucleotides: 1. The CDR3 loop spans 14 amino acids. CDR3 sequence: CASSEREATGELFF. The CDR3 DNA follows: TGTGCCAGCAGTGAGCGGGAGGCCACCGGGGAGCTGTTTTTT.

CDR3 in amino acids: CASSLSTGSPEQFF. Here the CDR3 DNA reads TGTGCCAGCAGTCTTAGCACAGGGAGCCCTGAGCAGTTCTTC. The chain is built from TRBV6-1 and TRBJ2-1; the D gene is possibly TRBD1 (6 bases). Trimming cost V 5 bases and J 9 bases, with 17 bases left between them. Germline CDR1 is MNHNS and CDR2 is SASEGT. The length of the CDR3 is 14 residues.